Listed here are 11 T cell receptor beta chains from one sample, sequenced in a study of cytomegalovirus exposure and HLA in healthy donors. PCR involved 60 Vbeta and 13 Jbeta primers. Sequencing was performed with immunoSEQ multiplex PCR; in TCRdb, only in-frame clones are kept and a portion is missing. The table has tens of thousands of clones, more than 80% seen once. Material for sequencing was PBMCs. Receptors were obtained from a man aged 18 to 30 in good health and CMV-seronegative.

The genes are TRBV5-8 and TRBJ1-4; 8 positions match TRBD1. The CDR3 runs 15 residues. Germline loops: CDR1 SGHTS, CDR2 YDEGEE. Trimming took 4 bases from V and 8 from J; bases not matched to a gene: 10. In nucleotides, the CDR3 is TGTGCCAGCAGCACCCGGACAGGGTTCGCCGAAAAACTGTTTTTT. Its protein is CASSTRTGFAEKLFF.

The chain joins TRBV13 to TRBJ2-3, with TRBD2 identical over 10 bases. Per germline, CDR1 PRHDT and CDR2 FYEKMQ (reference sequence). The CDR3 has 16 residues. Trimming removed 2 bases from V and 4 bases from J; junction bases left unmatched: 6. The CDR3, as DNA: TGTGCCAGCAGCTTATCAGCGGGAGGGCCGCCAGATACGCAGTATTTT. Translation gives CASSLSAGGPPDTQYF.

The chain employs TRBV19 and TRBJ1-1, with 9 bases that match TRBD1. This CDR3 comprises 14 residues. Germline CDR1 is LNHDA and CDR2 is SQIVND (reference sequence). J was trimmed by 4 bases and V by 5 bases; bases with no gene match: 5. The CDR3 bases are TGTGCCAGTAGTCACCTGGACAGGGGCACTGAAGCTTTCTTT. It specifies CASSHLDRGTEAFF.

CDR3 loop: CASSPATGSYEQYF. CDR3 coding DNA: TGTGCCAGCTCCCCCGCCACGGGTTCCTACGAGCAGTACTTC. The chain carries TRBV18 and TRBJ2-7; D is ambiguous. CDR1 and CDR2 from the germline V gene are KGHSH and LQKENI. The CDR3 extends over 14 amino acids. With 6 bases removed from V and 1 base from J, the gap between germline ends came to 13 bases.

The V call is TRBV5-4, the J call TRBJ2-1, with 7 bases matching TRBD2. Germline V lookup: CDR1 SGHNT, CDR2 YYREEE (reference sequence). This CDR3 comprises 14 residues. V shed 3 bases, J shed 9 bases, and the junction held 9 bases outside the gene matches. CDR3 sequence: CASSSGLVGGEQFF. The CDR3 DNA reads as TGTGCCAGCAGCTCAGGACTAGTGGGGGGTGAGCAGTTCTTC.

V and J are TRBV28 and TRBJ1-4, with TRBD1 identical over 9 bases. Germline V CDR1 and CDR2: MDHEN, SYDVKM. V lost 1 base to trimming and J lost 3 bases; unmatched junction nucleotides: 6. The CDR3 extends over 17 amino acids. CDR3 DNA sequence: TGTGCCAGCAGTTTATTCCGGGACAGGGTTTCTAATGAAAAACTGTTTTTT. Protein product: CASSLFRDRVSNEKLFF.

The sample holds one count of this clone. This chain links TRBV29-1 with TRBJ2-1; maybe TRBD1 (6 bases). Trimming removed 3 bases from V and 15 bases from J, with 12 bases in between. CDR3 length: 10 residues. Germline assignment: CDR1 SQVTM and CDR2 ANQGSEA. Written as DNA, the CDR3 is TGCAGCGTTGATATCGCAGGGGCGTTCTTC. Its translation: CSVDIAGAFF.

This chain joins TRBV19 and TRBJ1-2; the D gene is possibly TRBD1 (5 bases). Germline V lookup: CDR1 LNHDA, CDR2 SQIVND (reference sequence). There are 15 residues in the CDR3. The V and J ends lost 3 bases and 3 bases respectively, with 14 bases between them. The CDR3 DNA sequence: TGTGCCAGTAGTATCGCAGGGCGGCCGGACTATGGCTACACCTTC. Protein: CASSIAGRPDYGYTF.

The chain links TRBV15 to TRBJ2-3; no definite D call. The CDR3 totals 13 residues. Trimming stripped 2 bases from V and 3 bases from J, with 6 bases between. Germline CDR1 is LNHNV and CDR2 is YYDKDF (reference sequence). CDR3 protein: CATSRSYTDTQYF. Here the CDR3 DNA reads TGTGCCACCAGCAGATCCTATACAGATACGCAGTATTTT.

The chain uses TRBV6-5 and TRBJ1-5, with TRBD1 matching over 10 bases. The trim removed 7 bases at V and 5 bases at J, leaving 8 bases unmatched. The CDR3 is 15 residues long. Germline CDR1 MNHEY, CDR2 SVGAGI. As DNA, the CDR3 is TGTGCCAGCAAAAGACAGGGGGCGGGTGATCAGCCCCAGCATTTT. Translating gives CASKRQGAGDQPQHF.

This rearrangement joins TRBV29-1 to TRBJ2-3, with 9 bases fitting TRBD2. Trimming cost V 6 bases and J 5 bases; bases outside gene matches: 9. The length of the CDR3 is 14 residues. Germline CDR1 is SQVTM and CDR2 is ANQGSEA. The CDR3, as DNA: TGCAGCGTAGCACTAGCGGGTCTCCTAGATACGCAGTATTTT. Amino acid sequence: CSVALAGLLDTQYF.